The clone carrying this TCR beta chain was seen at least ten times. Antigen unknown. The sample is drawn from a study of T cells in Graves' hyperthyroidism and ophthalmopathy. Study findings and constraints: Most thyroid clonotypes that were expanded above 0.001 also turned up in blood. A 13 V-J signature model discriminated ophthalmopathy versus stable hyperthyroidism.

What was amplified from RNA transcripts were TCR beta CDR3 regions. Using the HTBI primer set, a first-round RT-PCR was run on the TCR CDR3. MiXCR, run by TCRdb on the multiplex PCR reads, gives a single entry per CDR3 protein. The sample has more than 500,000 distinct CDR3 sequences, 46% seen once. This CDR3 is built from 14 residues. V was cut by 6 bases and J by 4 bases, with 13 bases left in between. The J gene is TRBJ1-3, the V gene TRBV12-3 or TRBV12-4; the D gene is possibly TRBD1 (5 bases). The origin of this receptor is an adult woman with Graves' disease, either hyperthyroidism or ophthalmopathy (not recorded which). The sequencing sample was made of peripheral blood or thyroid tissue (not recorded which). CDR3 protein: CASSREGTGNTIYF. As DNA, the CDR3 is TGTGCCAGCAGCCGGGAGGGGACCGGAAACACCATATATTTT.